Sequencing of this T cell receptor beta chain was carried out in a study of regulatory T cells in long-lasting Graves disease (dated by TCRdb to 2020 to 2022). General notes on the study: To count as having persistent Graves' disease, a patient had to have received antithyroid drug treatment for over 5 years with TSH receptor autoantibodies remaining persistently positive. Peripheral blood TCR sequencing and RNA sequencing compared persistent Graves' disease patients with newly diagnosed Graves' disease patients. The study was conducted in China and was registered as a clinical trial. A total of roughly 35 samples underwent TCR sequencing: around 13 from persistent and about 20 from newly diagnosed Graves' disease patients. In the clinical cohort, patients with persistent Graves' disease had used antithyroid drugs for an average of about 10.3 years. On the study overall, not on this receptor specifically: TRBV28, TRBJ1-2 and TRBJ2-5 were preferentially used in persistent disease, while TRBV20-1 and TRBJ2-1 were favored in newly diagnosed disease. Only peripheral blood was studied, because thyroid tissue, the primary lesion, was inaccessible. The small sample size was acknowledged by the authors as a limitation that may reduce accuracy. Persistent Graves' disease patients showed lower TCR Shannon entropy and fewer highly expanded clones than newly diagnosed patients, suggesting clonal expansion. More public clonotypes were shared among persistent patients (roughly 2,700) than among newly diagnosed patients (roughly 1,000). Only the TCR beta chain was sequenced and analyzed.

Regarding this clonotype: Its antigen has not been determined. No base quality information exists; no much larger clone differs at one position.

The time point label here, explained by the study, means: persistent/refractory GD, antithyroid drugs over 5 years with positive TRAb. For both TCR sequencing and RNA sequencing, RNA was extracted from PBMCs in TRIzol. The diagnosis of Graves' disease was made according to American Thyroid Association guidelines. Patients were recruited from an endocrinology department in Xi'an, China. From each patient, approximately 9.9 milliliters of peripheral blood was collected into an EDTA anticoagulant tube. Ficoll Paque Plus density gradient separation was used to isolate PBMCs, and no further T cell sorting was done. An Agilent 2100 Bioanalyzer and agarose gel were used to assess RNA quality, and a NanoDrop 2000 was used to measure RNA concentration. CDR1 GTSNPN and CDR2 SVGIG were looked up in the germline V gene (reference sequence). V is pared back by 0 bases and J by 4 bases, with 6 bases lying between the germline termini. From its cysteine to its phenylalanine, the CDR3 spans 12 amino acids. Of the read, only the CDR3 DNA is kept; its 36 bases are in frame from base 1.

The library was obtained by multiplex PCR. TCRdb lists the instrument as Illumina HiSeq 4000. To build TCR beta libraries, CDR3 regions were amplified by Arm-PCR using iRepertoire HTBI primers. Before sequencing, the PCR products underwent gel purification. The study's processing was this. A total of fewer than 65 TRBV and some 15 TRBJ segments were identified across samples and were used for gene usage analysis of CDR3 amino acid clonotypes. COPE and FqMerger were used to merge filtered high-quality paired reads into contigs. BLAST was used to align contigs to IMGT TRBV, TRBD and TRBJ reference genes, with CDR3 defined following IMGT. Any clonotype with a frequency above 0.1% was counted as a highly expanded clone. Shannon entropy served as the measure of repertoire diversity, while the Gini coefficient captured V-J evenness. Public clonotypes were defined as clonotypes shared by more than one individual. Clones were called with MiXCR by TCRdb after fastp trimmed the public reads at Q25, and only in-frame beta chains were retained. For every CDR3 protein sequence, its rows merge into one entry that carries the most common genes and DNA. TCRdb assigned the V and J calls; the authors' analysis was not used. In all, the sample holds roughly 700,000 distinct CDR3 sequences, and approximately 29% of those were seen once. Jointly, the top ten make up around 42% of the sample.

The receptor's source is a female donor with Graves disease. The sequence links TRBV30 to TRBJ1-2; 5 matching bases give a weak D call of TRBD1. The sample here was peripheral blood mononuclear cells (PBMCs), taken when the disease was refractory, from a patient treated with antithyroid drugs. The CDR3 loop reads CAWSVDSYGYTF. The nucleotide sequence reads as follows: TGTGCCTGGAGTGTAGACAGCTATGGCTACACCTTC.